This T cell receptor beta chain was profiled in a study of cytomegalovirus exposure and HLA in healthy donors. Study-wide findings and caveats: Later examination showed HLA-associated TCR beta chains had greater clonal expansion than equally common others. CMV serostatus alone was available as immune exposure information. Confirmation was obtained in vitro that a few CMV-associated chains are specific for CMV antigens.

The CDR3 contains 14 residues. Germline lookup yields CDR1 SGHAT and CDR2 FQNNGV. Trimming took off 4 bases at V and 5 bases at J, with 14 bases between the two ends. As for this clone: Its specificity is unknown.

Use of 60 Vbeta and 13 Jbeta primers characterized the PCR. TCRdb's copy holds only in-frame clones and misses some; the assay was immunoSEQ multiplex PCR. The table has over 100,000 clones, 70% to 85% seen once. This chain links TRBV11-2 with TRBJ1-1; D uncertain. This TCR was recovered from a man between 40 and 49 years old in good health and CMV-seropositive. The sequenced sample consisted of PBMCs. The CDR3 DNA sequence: TGTGCCAGCAGCTCCGAGCCGGGGAGGACTGAAGCTTTCTTT. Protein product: CASSSEPGRTEAFF.